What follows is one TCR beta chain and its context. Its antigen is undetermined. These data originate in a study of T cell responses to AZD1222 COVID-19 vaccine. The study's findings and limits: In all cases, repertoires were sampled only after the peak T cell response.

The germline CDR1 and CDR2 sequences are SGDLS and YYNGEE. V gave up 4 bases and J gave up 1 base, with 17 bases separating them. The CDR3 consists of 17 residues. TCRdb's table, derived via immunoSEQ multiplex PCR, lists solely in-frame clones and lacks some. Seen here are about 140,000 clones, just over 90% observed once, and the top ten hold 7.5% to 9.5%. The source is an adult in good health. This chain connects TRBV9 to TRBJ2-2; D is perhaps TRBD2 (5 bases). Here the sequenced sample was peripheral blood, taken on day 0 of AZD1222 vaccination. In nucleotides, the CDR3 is TGTGCCAGCAGCCCACGCTGGATGGCGGGGAACACCGGGGAGCTGTTTTTT. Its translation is CASSPRWMAGNTGELFF.